The clone carrying this T cell receptor beta chain showed up just once. This sample is part of a study of blood T cell repertoires in COVID-19. The overall study: Samples taken during acute and convalescent COVID-19 were collected in the United States, Italy and Spain. PBMCs, B-cell-depleted T cells, or T cells were the source of the cDNA or gDNA that made up the material.

V shed 7 bases, J shed 3 bases, and the junction held 4 bases outside the gene matches. Germline CDR1 LGHDT, CDR2 YNNKEL (reference sequence). CDR3 length equals 14 residues. In the original analysis: Cell counts per sample came from amplifying reference gene primers. The table came from immunoSEQ multiplex PCR; TCRdb's copy has only in-frame clones and leaves some out. Clonal size and the V and J genes are those of that table, whereas D and trimming came from the DNA. The sample has over 250,000 clones, over 75% seen once. Sample: peripheral blood. The V and J genes are TRBV3-1 (or the pseudogene TRBV3-2) and TRBJ1-5, with 9 bases identical to TRBD1. This TCR was recovered from a human donor in a cohort sampled during active COVID-19. CDR3 region: CASKGTGPNQPQHF. The CDR3 DNA reads TGTGCCAGCAAGGGGACAGGGCCCAATCAGCCCCAGCATTTT.